The rows below give T cell receptor beta chains drawn from one sample of a study of blood T cell dynamics during melanoma immunotherapy. TCRdb's table, derived via immunoSEQ multiplex PCR, lists solely in-frame clones and lacks some. The profile shows 15,000 to 20,000 clones, about 95% of them singletons. Here the sequenced sample was effector memory CD8+ T cells from blood, taken from a patient treated with checkpoint blockade. The source of these receptors is a human donor with melanoma. Both conserved end residues are part of each CDR3. A D gene is named only where the DNA matches it firmly. Rows may omit the clone size; those that give it use once, few, many or a size class.

j_call | clone_size | v_call | d_call | cdr3_aa | cdr3_nt
TRBJ2-5 | - | TRBV9 | TRBD2 | CASSGSGRQETQYF | TGTGCCAGCAGCGGTAGCGGGAGACAAGAGACCCAGTACTTC
TRBJ2-2 | - | TRBV2 | - | CASSFGQTNTGELFF | TGTGCCAGCAGTTTCGGGCAGACGAACACCGGGGAGCTGTTTTTT
TRBJ2-7 | once | TRBV15 | TRBD2 | CATRAGEAYEQYF | TGTGCCACCAGGGCGGGGGAGGCCTACGAGCAGTACTTC
TRBJ2-7 | - | TRBV28 | - | CASSYALPYEQYF | TGTGCCAGCAGTTACGCCCTGCCATACGAGCAGTACTTC
TRBJ2-2 | - | TRBV18 | TRBD1 | CASSPPGTGAPGELFF | TGTGCCAGCTCACCACCCGGGACAGGGGCCCCCGGGGAGCTGTTTTTT
TRBJ1-2 | - | TRBV2 | TRBD1 | CASSEAPGQGASFYGYTF | TGTGCCAGCAGTGAAGCACCGGGACAGGGGGCCTCCTTCTATGGCTACACCTTC
TRBJ2-1 | once | TRBV11-2 | - | CASSSISGEGRNEQFF | TGTGCCAGCAGCTCGATCTCGGGGGAAGGGCGCAATGAGCAGTTCTTC
TRBJ2-5 | - | TRBV5-6 | - | CASSWGTSGETQYF | TGTGCCAGCAGCTGGGGAACATCGGGGGAGACCCAGTACTTC
TRBJ2-7 | - | TRBV2 | - | CASRGHEQYF | TGTGCCAGCAGGGGTCACGAGCAGTACTTC
TRBJ2-7 | - | TRBV7-3 | TRBD1 | CASSLGFGQGAYEQYF | TGTGCCAGCAGCTTAGGGTTTGGACAGGGGGCCTACGAGCAGTACTTC
TRBJ2-7 | - | TRBV11-2 | - | CASSLGAVYEQYF | TGTGCCAGCAGCCTGGGGGCAGTTTACGAGCAGTACTTC
TRBJ2-2 | - | TRBV9 | TRBD1 | CASSGQGGTGELFF | TGTGCCAGCAGCGGACAGGGGGGCACCGGGGAGCTGTTTTTT
TRBJ2-7 | - | TRBV7-8 | TRBD1 | CASSPGTGGGEQYF | TGTGCCAGCAGCCCAGGGACAGGGGGGGGCGAGCAGTACTTC
TRBJ2-2 | - | TRBV7-6 | TRBD2 | CASSPAGGPGGELFF | TGTGCCAGCAGTCCCGCGGGAGGGCCGGGCGGGGAGCTGTTTTTT
TRBJ1-2 | once | TRBV4-1 | - | CASSLPNGPRDGYTF | TGCGCCAGCAGCCTCCCAAACGGGCCCCGAGATGGCTACACCTTC
TRBJ2-7 | - | TRBV27 | - | CASSYGDGGYEQYF | TGTGCCAGCAGTTACGGAGATGGGGGCTACGAGCAGTACTTC
TRBJ2-2 | - | TRBV13 | - | CASSLVGNTGELFF | TGTGCCAGCAGCTTAGTGGGGAACACCGGGGAGCTGTTTTTT
TRBJ2-1 | - | TRBV2 | - | CASSETPGRSSYNEQFF | TGTGCCAGCAGTGAAACCCCGGGACGGAGCTCCTACAATGAGCAGTTCTTC
TRBJ1-3 | once | TRBV27 | - | CASSLNPFSGNTIYF | TGTGCCAGCAGTTTAAACCCCTTCTCTGGAAACACCATATATTTT
TRBJ2-7 | - | TRBV13 | TRBD2 | CASSLGLAGREQYF | TGTGCCAGCAGCTTGGGCCTAGCGGGACGCGAGCAGTACTTC
TRBJ2-1 | - | TRBV7-9 | TRBD1 | CAFGAGDRGGNEQFF | TGTGCCTTCGGGGCCGGGGACAGGGGCGGGAATGAGCAGTTCTTC
TRBJ2-7 | - | TRBV27 | TRBD1 | CASSFGQGTYEQYF | TGTGCCAGCAGTTTCGGACAGGGCACCTACGAGCAGTACTTC
TRBJ2-7 | - | TRBV27 | - | CASSLSGREQYF | TGTGCCAGCAGTTTATCGGGGCGCGAGCAGTACTTC
TRBJ2-7 | - | TRBV4-1 | TRBD2 | CASSQGTTSDDEQYF | TGCGCCAGCAGCCAAGGGACCACTAGCGACGACGAGCAGTACTTC
TRBJ2-3 | - | TRBV9 | TRBD2 | CASSVDRLGRYGGDTQYF | TGTGCCAGCAGCGTAGACCGACTCGGGAGGTACGGAGGGGATACGCAGTATTTT
TRBJ2-1 | - | TRBV29-1 | TRBD2 | CSVTGLAGNNEQFF | TGCAGCGTTACTGGACTAGCGGGCAACAATGAGCAGTTCTTC
TRBJ1-6 | - | TRBV5-1 | - | CASSLVRQPNSPLHF | TGCGCCAGCAGCTTGGTGCGGCAGCCTAATTCACCCCTCCACTTT
TRBJ1-5 | - | TRBV19 | - | CASSLGPYSNQPQHF | TGTGCCAGTAGTCTGGGGCCGTATAGCAATCAGCCCCAGCATTTT
TRBJ2-3 | - | TRBV28 | - | CASSFNPGGTDTQYF | TGTGCCAGCAGTTTCAATCCGGGCGGGACAGATACGCAGTATTTT
TRBJ1-4 | once | TRBV28 | TRBD1 | CASSWDSNEKLFF | TGTGCCAGCAGCTGGGACAGTAATGAAAAACTGTTTTTT
TRBJ2-3 | - | TRBV9 | TRBD2 | CASSPHPGLAGDTQYF | TGTGCCAGCAGCCCCCACCCGGGACTAGCGGGAGATACGCAGTATTTT
TRBJ1-1 | - | TRBV27 | - | CASSLYPPGVANTEAFF | TGTGCCAGCAGTTTATATCCGCCTGGGGTTGCGAACACTGAAGCTTTCTTT
TRBJ2-7 | once | TRBV11-1 | TRBD1 | CASSLGTGAIYEQYF | TGTGCCAGCAGCTTAGGGACAGGAGCTATCTACGAGCAGTACTTC
TRBJ2-7 | - | TRBV18 | TRBD1 | CASSRPGRQGSYEQYF | TGTGCCAGCTCACGACCGGGGAGACAGGGAAGCTACGAGCAGTACTTC
TRBJ2-3 | - | TRBV9 | TRBD1 | CASSFRDRESDTQYF | TGTGCCAGCAGCTTCCGGGACAGAGAATCAGATACGCAGTATTTT
TRBJ2-1 | - | TRBV2 | TRBD2 | CASSEALGASGLSSYNEQFF | TGTGCCAGCAGTGAAGCGCTTGGGGCTAGCGGGCTATCCTCCTACAATGAGCAGTTCTTC
TRBJ2-7 | - | TRBV5-1 | TRBD1 | CASSFSGGSLYEQYF | TGCGCCAGCAGCTTTTCAGGGGGATCCCTCTACGAGCAGTACTTC
TRBJ2-2 | - | TRBV14 | TRBD2 | CASSQVGLFTGELFF | TGTGCCAGCAGCCAAGTGGGACTATTCACCGGGGAGCTGTTTTTT
TRBJ2-1 | - | TRBV27 | - | CASSFGGANEQFF | TGTGCCAGCAGTTTCGGAGGGGCGAATGAGCAGTTCTTC
TRBJ2-7 | - | TRBV28 | TRBD2 | CASSSGLVSSYEQYF | TGTGCCAGCAGTTCAGGACTAGTCTCATCCTACGAGCAGTACTTC
TRBJ2-7 | - | TRBV19 | TRBD2 | CASSRRVSRAGGLNEQYF | TGTGCCAGTAGTAGGAGGGTCTCGAGAGCGGGAGGTTTAAACGAGCAGTACTTC
TRBJ2-1 | - | TRBV5-1 | TRBD2 | CASSLASGRANYNEQFF | TGCGCCAGCAGCTTGGCTAGCGGGAGGGCCAACTACAATGAGCAGTTCTTC
TRBJ1-2 | - | TRBV19 | - | CASSTQLGPVGYTF | TGTGCCAGTAGTACTCAACTGGGCCCGGTAGGCTACACCTTC
TRBJ1-1 | - | TRBV7-3 | - | CASSLTTARVTEAFF | TGTGCCAGCAGCTTAACAACTGCCAGGGTTACTGAAGCTTTCTTT